The entry below gives a single TCR beta chain sequence along with its context. The data derive from a study of identical twins. Germline CDR1 and CDR2: SEHNR and FQNEAQ (reference sequence). The CDR3 sequence is 14 residues long. The J segment lost 0 bases and the V segment lost 4 bases, leaving 3 bases of the junction unmatched. Each CDR3 protein is one row after TCRdb ran MiXCR on the 5' RACE reads. The data contain hundreds of thousands of distinct CDR3 sequences, roughly a quarter of them seen just once; the ten biggest clones take up around 3%. The sample was also linked to a second study, of T cells expressing NK-cell markers. Per that paper: In a handful of donors, dominant CD3+CD56+NKG2C+ clones formed roughly 1.0-7.5% of CD8+ cells. Among several donors, these clonotypes also ranked first in the CD3+CD56-NKG2C+ fraction.

This chain links TRBV7-9 with TRBJ2-7, with 7 bases lining up with TRBD2. The specimen sequenced was CD4+ T cells sorted from blood. This receptor was identified in a woman under 30 in good health. DNA of the CDR3: TGTGCCAGCAGCTCTAGCGGAAACTCCTACGAGCAGTACTTC. The encoded protein is CASSSSGNSYEQYF.